The clone carrying this T cell receptor (beta chain) was seen a handful of times. Its antigen is as yet unknown. This specimen belongs to a study of early T cells in non-severe SARS-CoV-2 infection. Study-wide findings and caveats: VDJdb matches were skewed toward anti-spike CD8 T cell responses.

V dropped 4 bases and J dropped 5; count of bases not matched to a gene: 11. The CDR3 length is 16 residues. Germline V gives CDR1 SGHRS, CDR2 YFSETQ. The protocol attached unique molecular identifiers to individual cDNA molecules. Via MiXCR, TCRdb re-called the 5' RACE reads, giving one row per CDR3 protein. The sample shows tens of thousands of distinct CDR3 sequences, 5.6% of them seen only once. This clonotype was sampled from an adult who was a healthcare worker with PCR-confirmed SARS-CoV-2 infection or an uninfected control (not recorded which). Input material: whole blood. The chain is built from TRBV5-1 and TRBJ1-4; 7 bases map to TRBD1. The CDR3 loop is CASSPQPGQTNEKLFF. Written as DNA, the CDR3 is TGCGCCAGCAGCCCCCAACCGGGACAGACAAATGAAAAACTGTTTTTT.